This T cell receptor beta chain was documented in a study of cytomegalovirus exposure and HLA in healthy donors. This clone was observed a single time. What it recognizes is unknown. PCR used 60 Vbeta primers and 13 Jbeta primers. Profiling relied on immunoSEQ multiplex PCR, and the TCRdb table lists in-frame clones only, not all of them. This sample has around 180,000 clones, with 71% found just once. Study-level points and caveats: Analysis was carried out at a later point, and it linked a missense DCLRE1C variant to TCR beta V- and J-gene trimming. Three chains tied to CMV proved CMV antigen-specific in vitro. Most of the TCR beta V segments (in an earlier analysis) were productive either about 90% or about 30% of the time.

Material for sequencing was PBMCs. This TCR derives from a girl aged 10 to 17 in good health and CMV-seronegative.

CDR3 protein: CASSFGRGGLNEKLFF. The CDR3 region has the DNA TGTGCCAGCAGTTTCGGGCGCGGGGGGCTTAATGAAAAACTGTTTTTT. The rearrangement links TRBV27 to TRBJ1-4; D is possibly TRBD1 (6 bases). The CDR3 is made up of 16 amino acids. V lost 3 bases and J lost 4, with 15 bases in between. CDR1 and CDR2 (germline): MNHEY, SMNVEV (reference sequence). The entire variable domain, with the rest obtained from reference TRBV27 and TRBJ1-4, is as follows: EAQVTQNPRYLITVTGKKLTVTCSQNMNHEYMSWYRQDPGLGLRQIYYSMNVEVTDKGDVPEGYKVSRKEKRNFPLILESPSPNQTSLYFCASSFGRGGLNEKLFFGSGTQLSVL.